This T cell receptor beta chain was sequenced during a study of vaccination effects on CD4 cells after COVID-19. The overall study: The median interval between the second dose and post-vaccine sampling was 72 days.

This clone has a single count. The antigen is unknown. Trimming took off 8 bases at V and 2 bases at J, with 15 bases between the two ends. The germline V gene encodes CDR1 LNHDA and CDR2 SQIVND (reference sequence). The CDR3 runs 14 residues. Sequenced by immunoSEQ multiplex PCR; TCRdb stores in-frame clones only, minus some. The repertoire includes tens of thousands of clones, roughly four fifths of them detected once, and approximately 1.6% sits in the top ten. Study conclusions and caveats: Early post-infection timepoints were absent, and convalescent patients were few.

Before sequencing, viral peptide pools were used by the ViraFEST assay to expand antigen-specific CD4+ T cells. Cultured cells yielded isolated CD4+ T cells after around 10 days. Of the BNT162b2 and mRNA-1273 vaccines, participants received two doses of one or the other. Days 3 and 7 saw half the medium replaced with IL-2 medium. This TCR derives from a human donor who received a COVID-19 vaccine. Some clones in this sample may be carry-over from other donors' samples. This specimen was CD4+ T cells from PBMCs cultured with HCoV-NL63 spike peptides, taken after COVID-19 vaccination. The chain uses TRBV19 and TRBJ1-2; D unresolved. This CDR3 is CASYGERQNYGYTF. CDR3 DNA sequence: TGTGCCAGTTACGGAGAGAGACAAAACTATGGCTACACCTTC.